This entry features one TCR beta chain sequence. The antigen remains unidentified. Only in-frame clones appear in the TCRdb table, and some are missing; sequencing was by immunoSEQ multiplex PCR. The repertoire has 4,500 to 5,000 clones, 25% to 35% of them found once; the top ten carry about a tenth. Germline CDR1 reads SGDLS; CDR2 reads YYNGEE. Trimming took 5 bases from V and 3 from J; bases not matched to a gene: 18. The CDR3 extends over 20 amino acids. The sample belongs to a study of T cells in localized non-small cell lung cancer. Study-level results: Adjacent lung had a median roughly 53 of the 100 largest tumor clones. Highest T cell clonality was seen in uninvolved adjacent lung, surpassing that measured in tumor. Owing to sequencing of a solitary tumor region, heterogeneity cannot be discounted. Longer survival (overall) was linked to higher T cell density in blood.

The chain carries TRBV9 and TRBJ2-7; 15 bases fit TRBD2. The receptor was isolated from a woman aged 40-69 years with stage II squamous cell lung carcinoma. The source was lung tumor tissue, collected before any cancer treatment. The CDR3 bases are TGTGCCAGCAGTTCATTAGGGACTAGCGGGAGGTTTACCACATACTACGAGCAGTACTTC. As protein: CASSSLGTSGRFTTYYEQYF.